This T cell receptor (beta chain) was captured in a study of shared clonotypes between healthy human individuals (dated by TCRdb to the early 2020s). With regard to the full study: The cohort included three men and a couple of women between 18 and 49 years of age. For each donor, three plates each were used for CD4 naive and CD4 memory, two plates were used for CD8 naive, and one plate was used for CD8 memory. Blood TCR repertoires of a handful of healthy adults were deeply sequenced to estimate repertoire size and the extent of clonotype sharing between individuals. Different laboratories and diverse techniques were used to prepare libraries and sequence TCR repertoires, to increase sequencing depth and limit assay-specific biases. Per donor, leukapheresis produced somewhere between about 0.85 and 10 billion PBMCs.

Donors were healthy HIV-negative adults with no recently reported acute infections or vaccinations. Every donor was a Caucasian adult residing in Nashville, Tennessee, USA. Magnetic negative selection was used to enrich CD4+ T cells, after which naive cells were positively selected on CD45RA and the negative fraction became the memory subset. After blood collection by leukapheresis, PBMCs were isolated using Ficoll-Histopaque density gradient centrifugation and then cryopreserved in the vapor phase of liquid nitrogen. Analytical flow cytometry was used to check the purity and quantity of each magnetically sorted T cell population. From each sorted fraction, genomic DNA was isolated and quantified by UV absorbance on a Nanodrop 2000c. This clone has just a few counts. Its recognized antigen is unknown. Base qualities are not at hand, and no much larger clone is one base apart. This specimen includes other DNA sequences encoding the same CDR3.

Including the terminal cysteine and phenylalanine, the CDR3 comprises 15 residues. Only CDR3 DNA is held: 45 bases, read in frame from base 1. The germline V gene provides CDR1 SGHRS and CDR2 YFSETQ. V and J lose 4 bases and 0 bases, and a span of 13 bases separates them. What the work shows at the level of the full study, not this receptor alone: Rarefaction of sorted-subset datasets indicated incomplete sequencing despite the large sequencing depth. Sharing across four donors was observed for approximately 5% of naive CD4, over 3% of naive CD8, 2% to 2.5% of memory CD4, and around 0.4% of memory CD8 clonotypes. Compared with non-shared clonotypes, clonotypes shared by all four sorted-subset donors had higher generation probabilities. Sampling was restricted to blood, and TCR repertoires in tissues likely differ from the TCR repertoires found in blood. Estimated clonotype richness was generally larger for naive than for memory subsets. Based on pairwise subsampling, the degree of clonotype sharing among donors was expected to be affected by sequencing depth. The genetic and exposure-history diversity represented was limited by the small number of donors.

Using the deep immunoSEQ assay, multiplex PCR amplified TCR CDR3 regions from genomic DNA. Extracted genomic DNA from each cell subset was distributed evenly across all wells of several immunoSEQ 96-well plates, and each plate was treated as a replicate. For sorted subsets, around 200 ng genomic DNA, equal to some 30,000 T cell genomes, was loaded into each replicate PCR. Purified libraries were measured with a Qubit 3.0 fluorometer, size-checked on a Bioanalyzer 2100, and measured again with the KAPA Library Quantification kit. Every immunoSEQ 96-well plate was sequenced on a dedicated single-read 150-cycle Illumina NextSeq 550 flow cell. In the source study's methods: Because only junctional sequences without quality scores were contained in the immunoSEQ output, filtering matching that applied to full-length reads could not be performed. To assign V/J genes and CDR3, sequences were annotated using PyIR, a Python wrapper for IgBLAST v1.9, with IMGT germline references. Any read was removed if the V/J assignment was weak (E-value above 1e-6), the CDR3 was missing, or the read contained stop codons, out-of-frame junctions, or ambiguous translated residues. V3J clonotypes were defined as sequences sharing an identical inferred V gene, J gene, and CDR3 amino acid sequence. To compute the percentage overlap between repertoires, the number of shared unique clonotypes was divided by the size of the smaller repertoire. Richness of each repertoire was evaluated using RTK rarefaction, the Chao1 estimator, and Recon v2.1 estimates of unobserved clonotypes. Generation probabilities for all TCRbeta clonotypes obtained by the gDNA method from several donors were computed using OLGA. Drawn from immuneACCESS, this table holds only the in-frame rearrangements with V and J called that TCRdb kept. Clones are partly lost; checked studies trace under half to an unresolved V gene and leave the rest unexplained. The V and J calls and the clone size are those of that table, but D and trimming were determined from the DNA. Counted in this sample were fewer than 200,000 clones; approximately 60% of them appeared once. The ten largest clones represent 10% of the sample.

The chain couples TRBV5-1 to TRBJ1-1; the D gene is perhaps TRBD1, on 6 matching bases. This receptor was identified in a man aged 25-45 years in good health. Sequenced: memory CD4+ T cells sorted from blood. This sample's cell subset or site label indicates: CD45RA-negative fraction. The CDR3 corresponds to CASSPRTDLNTEAFF. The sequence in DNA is TGCGCCAGCAGCCCCAGGACAGACCTGAACACTGAAGCTTTCTTT.